This is a list of T cell receptor beta chains from one sample in a study of OX40 agonist ivuxolimab in advanced cancers. Sequencing used immunoSEQ multiplex PCR; TCRdb keeps in-frame clones, though not all of them. The data contain around 40,000 clones, 75% to 85% of them singletons. Specimen: CD4+ or CD8+ T cells sorted from blood, collected in a trial of the OX40 agonist ivuxolimab. Source of these receptors: an adult with an advanced solid tumor such as melanoma, head and neck, liver or kidney cancer. The CDR3 runs from the conserved cysteine through the conserved F or W.

v_call	cdr3_aa
TRBV6-1	CASSEGASGWHNEQFF
TRBV4-1	CASSHGLADYNEQFF
TRBV2	CASNLQAGQETQYF
TRBV19	CASRPIRDITSTNEKLFF
TRBV29-1	CSLLSGNTIYF
TRBV4-1	CASSPTLLETQYF
TRBV10-3	CASSRVDAEAFF
TRBV7-6	CASSLFGQGGTDTQYF
TRBV9	CASSQLGTGFRNEQFF
TRBV4-2	CASSQAGLALF
TRBV10-3	CAISSTENNEQFF
TRBV6-5	CASRETVVSGYTF
TRBV6-1	CASSEEGSGNQPQHF
TRBV5-6	CASSLVRDRVSGANVLTF
TRBV7-9	CASSLVLSQEAFF
TRBV6-6	CASSYQGSFNSPLHF
TRBV7-9	CASSRPWGQGDEQFF
TRBV19	CASSTTGGRLYGYTF
TRBV6-1	CASSERYQHDQPQHF
TRBV6-5	CASSYQRGRTYNEQFF
TRBV29-1	CSVDKGPDTQYF
TRBV10-3	CAISEPTTRATGELFF
TRBV5-4	CASSLGTSGSYEQYF
TRBV4-1	CASSHPGHQYEQYF
TRBV29-1	CSVGGVNQPQHF
TRBV18	CASSPALGEETQYF
TRBV2	CASKGDLSNQPQHF
TRBV28	CASSGGRGYAGYTF
TRBV9	CASSSVNSNQPQHF
TRBV27	CASSSQWGQGSNEQYF
TRBV7-8	CASSLGRISSGNTIYF
TRBV11-2	CASSLGRGQSSYNEQFF
TRBV18	CASSHPGQTYNYGYTF
TRBV5-4	CASKAGGDGYTF
TRBV10-3	CASSGQASNQPQHF
TRBV7-9	CASSPQLAGHTDTQYF
TRBV5-1	CASSSGPNLSTEAFF
TRBV5-1	CATSAAGQASYNEQFF
TRBV7-2	CASSSPYRDLFF
TRBV10-1	CASSGTGLEQYF
TRBV30	CAWKLAGEETQYF